A single sample gave rise to the 29 T cell receptor beta chains below, sequenced in a study of glioma-infiltrating T cells. TCR alpha and beta CDR3 regions were amplified from RNA using iRepertoire nested multiplex PCR. TCRdb re-called the multiplex PCR reads through MiXCR, storing one row per CDR3 protein. The data show about 140,000 distinct CDR3 sequences, around 42% seen once. Sequenced material: glioma tissue, nonneoplastic brain tissue, or PBMCs (not recorded which). Receptors originate from a human donor with low-grade glioma or glioblastoma, undergoing nonglioma brain surgery, or in good health (not recorded which).

This rearrangement joins TRBV28 to TRBJ2-5; a weak D match, TRBD2 (6 bases). V was shortened by 4 bases and J by 5 bases, with 17 bases between the two germline ends. Looked up from germline, CDR1 is MDHEN and CDR2 is SYDVKM. The CDR3 spans 15 residues. The CDR3 nucleotides read TGTGCCAGCAGTTCACCCCGCGGGGCTGGGGAGACCCAGTACTTC. Its protein is CASSSPRGAGETQYF.

The genes are TRBV7-9 and TRBJ1-3; unclear D gene. CDR1 and CDR2 from the germline V gene are SEHNR and FQNEAQ (reference sequence). This CDR3 comprises 16 residues. V lost 5 bases and J lost 3, with 17 bases in between. This CDR3 is CASSVTHMILGNTIYF. Written as DNA, the CDR3 is TGTGCCAGCAGCGTAACCCACATGATCCTTGGAAACACCATATATTTT.

The V and J genes are TRBV7-2 and TRBJ2-1; D might be TRBD1 (6 bases). Germline CDR1 SGHTA, CDR2 FQGNSA. V lost 3 bases and J 6 bases, leaving 9 bases between the germline ends. The CDR3 contains 13 residues. CDR3 sequence: CASSFRGPNEQFF. The CDR3 DNA reads as TGTGCCAGCAGCTTCAGGGGCCCCAATGAGCAGTTCTTC.

The chain links TRBV28 to TRBJ1-2, with D uncertain. Deletions cut 5 bases from V and 5 bases from J, with 18 bases between. The CDR3 contains 15 residues. The germline gives CDR1 MDHEN, CDR2 SYDVKM. The DNA for the CDR3 is TGTGCCAGCAGTCTACTTACTTCAGGATTTTATGGCTACACCTTC. It encodes CASSLLTSGFYGYTF.

The CDR3 DNA reads TGCAGTGCTAGTCGTAGCGGAGAAACAGATACGCAGTATTTT. Protein sequence: CSASRSGETDTQYF. The chain couples TRBV20-1 to TRBJ2-3; D perhaps matches TRBD2 (6 bases). Trimming left V 3 bases short and J 3 bases short, with 13 bases between. The germline V gene encodes CDR1 DFQATT and CDR2 SNEGSKA (reference sequence). This CDR3 is 14 amino acids long.

The gene calls are TRBV2 and TRBJ2-3; 11 bases align to TRBD2. Germline values: CDR1 SNHLY, CDR2 FYNNEI. V dropped 6 bases and J dropped 0; count of bases not matched to a gene: 2. The CDR3 runs to 15 residues. CDR3: CASRRLAGSTDTQYF. In nucleotides, the CDR3 is TGTGCCAGCAGACGACTAGCGGGAAGCACAGATACGCAGTATTTT.

The chain's CDR3 is CASSRQSSFSDTQYF. In DNA form, the CDR3 reads TGCGCCAGCAGCCGGCAGTCCAGCTTCTCAGATACGCAGTATTTT. V and J are TRBV5-1 and TRBJ2-3; D is uncertain. V lost 4 bases to trimming and J lost 4 bases, with 16 bases between them. The CDR3 is 15 residues long. Germline CDR1 reads SGHRS; CDR2 reads YFSETQ.

Notes on this clonotype: This may be a read error, as it is one base from a much larger clone. The chain links TRBV6-2 or TRBV6-3 to TRBJ2-1; no definite D call. The CDR3 sequence is 13 residues long. CDR1 MNHEY and CDR2 SVGEGT come from the germline V gene. In nucleotides, the CDR3 is TGTGCCAGCAACCAGTTCTCCTACAATGCGCAGTTCTTC. Translation gives CASNQFSYNAQFF.

The genes are TRBV6-1 and TRBJ1-6, with D perhaps TRBD1 (5 bases). This CDR3 has 12 residues. V lost 6 bases, J lost 9 bases, and 9 bases lay in between. The germline gives CDR1 MNHNS, CDR2 SASEGT. The CDR3 loop is CASRGRVSPLHF. DNA for the CDR3: TGTGCCAGCAGGGGCAGGGTTTCACCCCTCCACTTT.

Notes on this clonotype: Lacking the conserved final phenylalanine or tryptophan, this CDR3 likely reflects a read error. The chain uses TRBV6-2 or TRBV6-3 and TRBJ1-6, with D tentatively TRBD1 (5 bases). CDR1 MNHEY and CDR2 SVGEGT come from the germline V gene. Deletions cut 5 bases from V and 10 bases from J, with 21 bases between. The CDR3 length is 16 residues. The CDR3 loop is CASSRAASVRGSPLHL. The CDR3 bases are TGTGCCAGCAGTCGAGCCGCGTCCGTACGGGGGTCACCCCTCCACCTT.

The table lists this clonotype with a few counts. The chain has TRBV10-3 and TRBJ2-7, with D perhaps TRBD1 (5 bases). This CDR3 comprises 15 residues. Germline V gene sequence: CDR1 ENHRY, CDR2 SYGVKD. The V end lost 2 bases, the J end lost 0 bases, and 11 bases lay between the germline ends. The CDR3 spells CAISERGAPSYEQYF. The CDR3 region has the DNA TGTGCCATCAGTGAGCGTGGGGCCCCCTCCTACGAGCAGTACTTC.

The J gene is TRBJ1-2, the V gene TRBV9; D is unresolved. This CDR3 is built from 13 residues. V was pared by 0 bases and J by 0 bases, with 3 bases between. CDR1 and CDR2 from the germline V gene are SGDLS and YYNGEE. In DNA, the CDR3 is TGTGCCAGCAGCGTAGAGCCTAACTATGGCTACACCTTC. Translated, it gives CASSVEPNYGYTF.

The chain links TRBV27 to TRBJ2-5; a weak D match, TRBD1 (6 bases). In germline, CDR1 is MNHEY, CDR2 SMNVEV (reference sequence). Between the trimmed V and J ends, which lost 3 bases and 0 bases, there was a span of 8 bases. The CDR3 has 14 residues. The CDR3 nucleotides are TGTGCCAGCAGTTTGACAGGCTACCAAGAGACCCAGTACTTC. Protein sequence: CASSLTGYQETQYF.

The chain has TRBV5-1 and TRBJ2-5; weak D call: TRBD2 (5 bases). The CDR3 totals 15 residues. V was clipped by 4 bases and J by 1 base, with 14 bases between them. Germline CDR1 reads SGHRS; CDR2 reads YFSETQ. The CDR3 reads CASSRAAEAQETQYF. The CDR3 bases are TGCGCCAGCAGCCGAGCGGCGGAGGCCCAAGAGACCCAGTACTTC.

This rearrangement joins TRBV7-2 to TRBJ1-1, with D unresolved. V lost 3 bases and J 1 base, leaving 6 bases between the germline ends. The CDR3 contains 13 residues. The germline V gene encodes CDR1 SGHTA and CDR2 FQGNSA. The DNA of the CDR3 is TGTGCCAGCAGCTTTGCACCGAACACTGAAGCTTTCTTT. It specifies CASSFAPNTEAFF. The entire variable domain, with the rest obtained from reference TRBV7-2 and TRBJ1-1, is as follows: GAGVSQSPSNKVTEKGKDVELRCDPISGHTALYWYRQSLGQGLEFLIYFQGNSAPDKSGLPSDRFSAERTGGSVSTLTIQRTQQEDSAVYLCASSFAPNTEAFFGQGTRLTVV.

The chain joins TRBV6-2 or TRBV6-3 to TRBJ1-2; D perhaps matches TRBD1 (5 bases). The V end lost 6 bases, the J end lost 4 bases, and 18 bases lay between the germline ends. The CDR3 extends over 15 amino acids. Germline CDR1 and CDR2: MNHEY and SVGEGT. CDR3 loop: CASSYARQTTYGYTF. The CDR3 DNA reads TGTGCCAGCAGCTACGCCCGACAGACGACCTATGGCTACACCTTC.

The chain uses TRBV6-2 or TRBV6-3 and TRBJ1-4; 7 positions agree with TRBD1. J was trimmed by 8 bases and V by 2 bases; bases with no gene match: 2. The germline V gene encodes CDR1 MNHEY and CDR2 SVGEGT. This CDR3 is built from 13 residues. Here the CDR3 DNA reads TGTGCCAGCAGTTACGTACAGGGGGAAAAACTGTTTTTT. It yields the protein CASSYVQGEKLFF.

This clonotype came up a few times. The J gene is TRBJ2-1, the V gene TRBV6-1; TRBD2 matches 11 bases. The CDR3 runs to 19 residues. V shed 7 bases, J shed 0 bases, and the junction held 14 bases outside the gene matches. Per the germline V gene, CDR1 is MNHNS and CDR2 is SASEGT. The CDR3: CASKELAGDTKSSYNEQFF. DNA of the CDR3: TGTGCCAGCAAGGAACTAGCGGGGGACACTAAGAGCTCCTACAATGAGCAGTTCTTC.

As to this clonotype: A much larger clone lies one base from this, so it may be a read error. The CDR3 spells CASALMNTEAFF. DNA for the CDR3: TGTGCCAGTGCCCTCATGAACACTGAAGCTTTCTTT. The V gene is TRBV28, the J gene TRBJ1-1; D unclear. Germline CDR1 and CDR2: MDHEN and SYDVKM. The CDR3 is 12 residues long. V lost 9 bases, J lost 0 bases, and 8 bases lay in between.

The chain links TRBV7-2 to TRBJ2-5; D possibly matches TRBD1 or TRBD2 (5 bases each). CDR1 and CDR2 (germline): SGHTA, FQGNSA. With 1 base removed from V and 9 bases from J, the gap between germline ends came to 12 bases. This CDR3 is 13 amino acids long. CDR3: CASSLVLGVSQYF. The CDR3 bases are TGTGCCAGCAGCTTAGTCTTGGGGGTATCCCAGTACTTC. Looking up the rest from reference TRBV7-2 and TRBJ2-5 gives the full variable domain: GAGVSQSPSNKVTEKGKDVELRCDPISGHTALYWYRQSLGQGLEFLIYFQGNSAPDKSGLPSDRFSAERTGGSVSTLTIQRTQQEDSAVYLCASSLVLGVSQYFGPGTRLLVL.

This chain links TRBV2 with TRBJ1-1; D unresolved. Germline CDR1 is SNHLY and CDR2 is FYNNEI. V lost 4 bases and J lost 8, with 11 bases in between. The CDR3 spans 12 residues. The CDR3 nucleotides are TGTGCCAGCAGTGTACGGGGAGCAGAAGCTTTCTTT. Its translation: CASSVRGAEAFF.

This clonotype has at least ten counts. This chain joins TRBV25-1 and TRBJ2-1; D possibly corresponds to TRBD1 (5 bases). Germline V gene data show CDR1 as MGHDK and CDR2 as SYGVNS. The CDR3 runs to 11 residues. Trimming removed 4 bases at V and 7 bases at J, with 5 bases between. The CDR3 spells CASSAGNEQFF. CDR3 DNA sequence: TGTGCCAGCAGTGCAGGGAATGAGCAGTTCTTC.

The J gene is TRBJ2-5, the V gene TRBV10-3, with 8 nucleotides matching TRBD2. The CDR3 is 14 amino acids. Trimming at V came to 5 bases and at J to 7 bases, leaving 9 bases not matched to a gene. The germline CDR1 and CDR2 sequences are ENHRY and SYGVKD. CDR3 loop: CAISKAGEMVTQYF. The CDR3 bases are TGTGCCATCAGTAAAGCGGGAGAGATGGTGACCCAGTACTTC.

In DNA, the CDR3 is TGTGCCAGCAGTCAGGGACTAGCTTATACGCAGTATTTT. It is translated as CASSQGLAYTQYF. The genes are TRBV6-2 or TRBV6-3 and TRBJ2-3; TRBD2 agrees at 9 bases. Germline loops: CDR1 MNHEY, CDR2 SVGEGT. CDR3 length equals 13 residues. V was clipped by 5 bases and J by 7 bases; unmatched bases: 4.

The chain recombines TRBV27 with TRBJ2-7; 9 nucleotides line up with TRBD1. In germline, CDR1 is MNHEY, CDR2 SMNVEV (reference sequence). Trimming took 4 bases from V and 5 from J; bases not matched to a gene: 9. The CDR3 has 15 residues. The CDR3 protein is CASSSTGTGHNEQYF. CDR3 sequence (DNA): TGTGCCAGCAGTTCAACCGGGACAGGGCACAACGAGCAGTACTTC.

The chain combines TRBV7-2 with TRBJ1-1, with D possibly matching TRBD1 (6 bases). Trimming took 1 base from V and 0 from J, leaving 12 bases between them. CDR3 length: 16 amino acids. CDR1 and CDR2 from the germline V gene are SGHTA and FQGNSA. The chain's CDR3 is CASSLEGGTLNTEAFF. For the CDR3, the DNA is TGTGCCAGCAGCTTAGAGGGGGGGACATTGAACACTGAAGCTTTCTTT.

Note on this clonotype: This may be a read error, as it is one base from a much larger clone. The chain links TRBV6-2 or TRBV6-3 to TRBJ1-5; D unresolved. V was cut by 6 bases and J by 5 bases, with 11 bases left in between. In germline, CDR1 is MNHEY, CDR2 SVGEGT. The CDR3 is 13 residues long. CDR3 protein: CASSPRIYQPQHF. The DNA of the CDR3 is TGTGCCAGCAGCCCCCGAATCTATCAGCCCCAGCATTTT.

This clonotype was counted between two and nine times. The rearrangement joins TRBV4-3 to TRBJ2-1; D unresolved. The CDR3 runs 14 residues. V was trimmed by 1 base and J by 0 bases, leaving 4 bases between them. CDR1 LGHNA and CDR2 YSLEER come from the germline V gene. Here the CDR3 DNA reads TGCGCCAGCAGCCAAGGGGGCTCCTACAATGAGCAGTTCTTC. This gives the protein CASSQGGSYNEQFF.

This clonotype was detected a few times. The chain links TRBV15 to TRBJ2-3; 9 bases map to TRBD1. V lost 3 bases, J lost 2 bases, and 9 bases stayed unmatched. Germline lookup yields CDR1 LNHNV and CDR2 YYDKDF (reference sequence). The CDR3 extends over 17 amino acids. The CDR3 coding sequence is TGTGCCACCAGCAGCACTGGTTGGGACAGGGACACAGATACGCAGTATTTT. It is translated as CATSSTGWDRDTDTQYF.